This TCR beta chain was identified during a study of cytomegalovirus exposure and HLA in healthy donors. The table came from immunoSEQ multiplex PCR; TCRdb's copy has only in-frame clones and leaves some out. Of approximately 150,000 clones in the sample, 86% were seen once. As for this clone: Its antigen is currently unknown.

Trimming took off 2 bases at V and 0 bases at J, with 8 bases between the two ends. CDR1 SGHVS and CDR2 FNYEAQ come from the germline V gene. The CDR3 sequence is 15 residues long. The donors were part of the roughly 130-subject validation cohort, which stood apart from the roughly 730-subject first cohort. Broader study findings: Listed as cytomegalovirus-associated were 150 or so TCR beta chains. Rarity held for most TCR sequences, but there were some public TCRs that occurred in many donors. A subsequent analysis found that TCR clusters from the first cohort also tended to co-occur in the 120 or so validation repertoires, with around 94% of cluster scores above 0.

This TCR came from a man aged 18 to 29 in good health and CMV-seropositive. The sequencing sample was made of PBMCs. The chain is built from TRBV7-6 and TRBJ2-1, with TRBD1 as a possible D gene (6 bases). CDR3 DNA: TGTGCCAGCAGCTTATTAGGGGGCTCCTACAATGAGCAGTTCTTC. This translates into CASSLLGGSYNEQFF.